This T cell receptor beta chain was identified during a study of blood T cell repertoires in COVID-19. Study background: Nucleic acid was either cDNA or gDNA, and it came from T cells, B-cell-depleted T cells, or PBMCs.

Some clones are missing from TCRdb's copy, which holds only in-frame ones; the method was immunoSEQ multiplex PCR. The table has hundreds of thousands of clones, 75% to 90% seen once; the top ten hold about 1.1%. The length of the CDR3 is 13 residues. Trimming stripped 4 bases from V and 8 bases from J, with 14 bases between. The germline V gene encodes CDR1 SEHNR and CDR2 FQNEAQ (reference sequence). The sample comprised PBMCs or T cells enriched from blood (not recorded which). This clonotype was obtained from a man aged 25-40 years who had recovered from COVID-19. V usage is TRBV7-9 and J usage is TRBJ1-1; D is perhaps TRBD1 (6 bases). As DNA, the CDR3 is TGTGCCAGCAGCTCTATGGGGACATTCGAAGCTTTCTTT. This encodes CASSSMGTFEAFF.